Listed below are T cell receptor beta chains from one sample, sequenced in a study of molecular identifiers for immune sequencing clone quantification. TCRdb re-called the PCR reads through MiXCR, storing one row per CDR3 protein. In the table there are approximately 550,000 distinct CDR3 sequences, about 22% of which are singletons. The sequenced sample consisted of naive CD8+ T cells from blood, with Jurkat cell RNA spiked in. The receptors come from a human donor in good health. Some libraries in this study had Jurkat cell RNA spiked in. The CDR3 runs from the conserved cysteine through the conserved F or W. D genes are given only for firm matches.

.	TRBV2	CASSDADQPQHF
TRBD2	TRBV7-2	CASSPTSGSYNEQFF
.	TRBV13	CASSLVGELNTEAFF
.	TRBV4-2	CASSQAEMNTEAFF
.	TRBV29-1	CSVVAEYQETQYF
.	TRBV4-1	CASSRVPQVEAEAFF
TRBD1	TRBV7-9	CASSSDRAPETQYF
TRBD2	TRBV19	CASRLTSGVSDTQYF
.	TRBV27	CASSLFEGNQPQHF
.	TRBV24-1	CATSAPGTQETQYF
.	TRBV20-1	CSAGQPQHF
.	TRBV7-2	CASSLWGPTMNTEAFF
TRBD1	TRBV18	CASSPLGQGLGANVLTF
.	TRBV7-9	CASSSNSGGNTGELFF
.	TRBV11-2	CASSLGAPRSEAFF
.	TRBV2	CASRGDITSGNTIYF
.	TRBV6-5	CASSYSWGSSQHF
TRBD2	TRBV30	CACWEGYEQYF
.	TRBV12-3/TRBV12-4	CASSDGNTGELFF
.	TRBV4-1	CASSQVGVGVTQYF
.	TRBV19	CASSSGRGLLNQPQHF
TRBD1	TRBV27	CVSRGSMTNEKLFF
.	TRBV15	CATSREVTYSSYNSPLHF
TRBD1	TRBV2	CASSEARTGKETQYF
.	TRBV2	CASSEVGRYNEQFF
TRBD2	TRBV7-8	CASTPSGGASETQYF
.	TRBV9	CASSLRKDGRSYEQYF
TRBD2	TRBV20-1	CSASEGLAGGPDTQYF
TRBD1	TRBV30	CAWSFGTGGDGNTIYF
TRBD2	TRBV20-1	CSARGLESYEQYF
.	TRBV20-1	CSARDIEGGVDTQYF
.	TRBV7-9	CASSSTDYDSYNEQFF
TRBD1	TRBV7-9	CASSLGTGEQRLDLSKLFF
.	TRBV28	CASSPLNPGSQEQFF
.	TRBV11-2	CASSSPLLSSYEQYF
.	TRBV6-6	CASSQTVTNTEAFF
TRBD2	TRBV9	CASSRGLAGGNGELFF
.	TRBV20-1	CSARDYRETNEKLFF
.	TRBV7-3	CASSMTGSTDTQYF
.	TRBV27	CASSIRGFSTDTQYF
.	TRBV30	CAWSEQGGEQYF